One sample yielded the 5 T cell receptor beta chains listed below, sequenced in a study of cytomegalovirus exposure and HLA in healthy donors. In the PCR, 60 Vbeta and 13 Jbeta primers were used. TCRdb's table, derived via immunoSEQ multiplex PCR, lists solely in-frame clones and lacks some. The top ten hold around 1.9% of the sample, which has around 120,000 clones, around 77% seen once. The sample taken for sequencing was PBMCs. The source is a woman aged 50 to 60 in good health and CMV-seronegative.

The chain joins TRBV6-1 to TRBJ2-1; 13 nucleotides agree with TRBD2. There are 16 residues in the CDR3. V shed 4 bases, J shed 8 bases, and the junction held 8 bases outside the gene matches. CDR1 and CDR2 from the germline V gene are MNHNS and SASEGT. CDR3 nucleotide sequence: TGTGCCAGCAGTGCAACTAGCGGGAGGGCCAAGGATGAGCAGTTCTTC. This gives the protein CASSATSGRAKDEQFF.

The rearrangement links TRBV19 to TRBJ1-5; 8 bases fit TRBD1. The germline CDR1 and CDR2 sequences are LNHDA and SQIVND (reference sequence). The CDR3 has 13 amino acids. With V trimmed by 7 bases and J by 8 bases, 7 bases remained unmatched. The chain's CDR3 is CASTLDRVKPQHF. The CDR3 nucleotides read TGTGCCAGTACCCTGGACAGGGTTAAGCCCCAGCATTTT. The full variable domain, completed using reference TRBV19 and TRBJ1-5, is DGGITQSPKYLFRKEGQNVTLSCEQNLNHDAMYWYRQDPGQGLRLIYYSQIVNDFQKGDIAEGYSVSREKKESFPLTVTSAQKNPTAFYLCASTLDRVKPQHFGDGTRLSIL.

The J gene is TRBJ2-1, the V gene TRBV5-6; 7 nucleotides align to TRBD2. CDR1 is SGHDT, CDR2 YYEEEE, per germline. CDR3 size: 12 residues. V dropped 4 bases and J dropped 7; count of bases not matched to a gene: 2. The CDR3 sequence is CASSQLANEQFF. CDR3 nucleotide sequence: TGTGCCAGCAGCCAACTAGCGAATGAGCAGTTCTTC.

In this sample, this clone turned up a few times. The rearrangement links TRBV7-2 to TRBJ2-2; D perhaps matches TRBD2 (5 bases). This CDR3 is 18 amino acids long. The ends were cut back, 1 base at V and 0 bases at J, with 15 bases in the middle. Germline V CDR1 and CDR2: SGHTA, FQGNSA. The CDR3 region has the DNA TGTGCCAGCAGCTTAGGCCTAGCTGACACCGCGAACACCGGGGAGCTGTTTTTT. Amino acid sequence: CASSLGLADTANTGELFF.

This clone was recorded once. The chain employs TRBV28 and TRBJ2-7, with TRBD2 as a possible D gene (6 bases). Germline V CDR1 and CDR2: MDHEN, SYDVKM. The CDR3 consists of 15 residues. The V and J ends lost 5 bases and 0 bases respectively, with 14 bases between them. Written as DNA, the CDR3 is TGTGCCAGCAGTACGCTGCCGGGGGACTCCTACGAGCAGTACGTC. Its protein is CASSTLPGDSYEQYV.